The 11 T cell receptor beta chains presented below share a single source sample, sequenced in a study of T cells after yellow fever vaccination. Each CDR3 protein is one row after TCRdb ran MiXCR on the 5' RACE reads. The sample contains 300,000 or so distinct CDR3 sequences, 13% of which appear only once. The sequences come from CD4+ T cells sorted from PBMCs, collected 45 days after the yellow fever booster vaccination. These receptors were obtained from a young man who received the YFV17D yellow fever vaccine.

This chain joins TRBV9 and TRBJ2-2, with D unclear. In germline, CDR1 is SGDLS, CDR2 YYNGEE. Trimming stripped 4 bases from V and 6 bases from J, with 7 bases between. The CDR3 sequence is 12 residues long. CDR3 region: CASSLDAGELFF. CDR3 in DNA: TGTGCCAGCAGCTTAGACGCCGGGGAGCTGTTTTTT.

This clonotype was seen just once. The V and J genes are TRBV19 and TRBJ1-2; D is undetermined. The V gene's germline CDR1 is LNHDA and CDR2 SQIVND (reference sequence). V was cut by 2 bases and J by 4 bases, with 8 bases left in between. There are 13 residues in the CDR3. Here the CDR3 reads CASSIYGTYGYTF. The CDR3 DNA reads TGTGCCAGTAGTATATACGGAACCTATGGCTACACCTTC. Full variable domain (outside the CDR3, taken from reference TRBV19 and TRBJ1-2): DGGITQSPKYLFRKEGQNVTLSCEQNLNHDAMYWYRQDPGQGLRLIYYSQIVNDFQKGDIAEGYSVSREKKESFPLTVTSAQKNPTAFYLCASSIYGTYGYTFGSGTRLTVV.

The CDR3 bases are TGTGCCAGCAGCGTACTTAGCTTTGCGGAGACCCAGTACTTC. It specifies CASSVLSFAETQYF. This sequence joins TRBV9 and TRBJ2-5; D not certain. Germline V gene sequence: CDR1 SGDLS, CDR2 YYNGEE. The CDR3 spans 14 residues. Trimming cost V 1 base and J 5 bases, with 12 bases left between them. Supplemented by reference TRBV9 and TRBJ2-5, the full variable domain reads DSGVTQTPKHLITATGQRVTLRCSPRSGDLSVYWYQQSLDQGLQFLIQYYNGEERAKGNILERFSAQQFPDLHSELNLSSLELGDSALYFCASSVLSFAETQYFGPGTRLLVL.

The chain couples TRBV4-2 to TRBJ2-1; 8 positions agree with TRBD1. V dropped 1 base and J dropped 5; count of bases not matched to a gene: 10. The CDR3 extends over 17 amino acids. Germline CDR1 is LGHNA and CDR2 is YNFKEQ. The CDR3, as DNA: TGTGCCAGCAGCCAAGCAGCCCGACGGACAGGGAACAATGAGCAGTTCTTC. Protein product: CASSQAARRTGNNEQFF.

This clonotype was detected only a few times. The J gene is TRBJ2-7, the V gene TRBV3-1; maybe TRBD1 (6 bases). Per the germline V gene, CDR1 is LGHDT and CDR2 is YNNKEL (reference sequence). Trimming took 3 bases from V and 6 from J, leaving 15 bases between them. The CDR3 has 14 residues. CDR3 DNA sequence: TGTGCCAGCAGCCACAGACAGGTGGGGGCCGAGCAGTACTTC. Amino acids: CASSHRQVGAEQYF.

The J gene is TRBJ2-7, the V gene TRBV12-3 or TRBV12-4; D not resolved. This CDR3 is built from 14 residues. The germline V and J ends were trimmed by 0 bases and 1 base, with 7 bases remaining between them. The CDR3 sequence is CASSLAGKSYEQYF. The CDR3 region has the DNA TGTGCCAGCAGTTTAGCCGGTAAATCCTACGAGCAGTACTTC.

This clonotype was counted only a few times. The chain links TRBV20-1 to TRBJ2-1; 7 bases are shared with TRBD1. Trimming took 0 bases from V and 4 from J; bases not matched to a gene: 6. The CDR3 runs 15 residues. From germline, CDR1 is DFQATT and CDR2 SNEGSKA (reference sequence). The CDR3 nucleotides read TGCAGTGCTAGAGAGCCGGGACAGCAATACAATGAGCAGTTCTTC. Residues: CSAREPGQQYNEQFF.

This clonotype has more than one count but fewer than ten. The V gene is TRBV30, the J gene TRBJ2-2; D possibly corresponds to TRBD2 (6 bases). The germline V gene has CDR1 GTSNPN and CDR2 SVGIG (reference sequence). Trimming shortened V by 0 bases and J by 0 bases, and 11 bases separated the two germline ends. The CDR3 totals 16 residues. In DNA form, the CDR3 reads TGTGCCTGGAGTGTAAGGCGACTAGCGAACACCGGGGAGCTGTTTTTT. It encodes CAWSVRRLANTGELFF. The full variable domain, with the rest looked up from reference TRBV30 and TRBJ2-2, is SQTIHQWPATLVQPVGSPLSLECTVEGTSNPNLYWYRQAAGRGLQLLFYSVGIGQISSEVPQNLSASRPQDRQFILSSKKLLLSDSGFYLCAWSVRRLANTGELFFGEGSRLTVL.

A few counts support this clonotype. The gene calls are TRBV20-1 and TRBJ2-7; 8 bases map to TRBD2. The germline CDR1 and CDR2 sequences are DFQATT and SNEGSKA (reference sequence). J was trimmed by 4 bases and V by 0 bases; bases with no gene match: 11. The CDR3 is 16 amino acids. DNA of the CDR3: TGCAGTGCTAGAGATCTGCGCGGGGGGAACCTGTACGAGCAGTACTTC. The encoded protein is CSARDLRGGNLYEQYF.

The chain recombines TRBV15 with TRBJ2-3; 7 bases align to TRBD2. Germline CDR1 is LNHNV and CDR2 is YYDKDF (reference sequence). The CDR3 sequence is 17 residues long. With V trimmed by 8 bases and J by 5 bases, 19 bases remained unmatched. CDR3 protein: CATEASSSSGAEDTQYF. In DNA form, the CDR3 reads TGTGCCACCGAAGCCTCATCTTCCAGCGGGGCGGAAGATACGCAGTATTTT.

The sample holds a few counts of this clonotype. At one end the junction does not follow the germline gene, possibly because of a read error. The chain couples TRBV5-6 to TRBJ2-5, with 9 bases aligning to TRBD1. The CDR3 spans 13 residues. Germline loops: CDR1 SGHDT, CDR2 YYEEEE. This CDR3 is CASSSGQGITPYF. The CDR3 DNA reads as TGTGCCAGCAGCTCTGGACAGGGGATTACCCCGTACTTC.